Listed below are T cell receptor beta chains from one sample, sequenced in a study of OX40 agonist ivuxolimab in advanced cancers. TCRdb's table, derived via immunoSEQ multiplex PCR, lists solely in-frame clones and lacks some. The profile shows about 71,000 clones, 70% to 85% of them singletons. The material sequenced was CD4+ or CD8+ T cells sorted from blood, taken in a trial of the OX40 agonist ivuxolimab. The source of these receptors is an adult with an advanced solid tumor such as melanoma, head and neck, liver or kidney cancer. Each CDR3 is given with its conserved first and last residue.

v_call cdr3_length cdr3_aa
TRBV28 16 CASSTRGGGAGPKLFF
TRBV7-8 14 CASRPTEGNQPQHF
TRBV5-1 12 CASSPHEYGYTF
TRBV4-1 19 CASSQEVAGGLSSYNEQFF
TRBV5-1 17 CASSPLILAGGHNEQFF
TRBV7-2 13 CASRLARNNEQFF
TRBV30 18 CAWSVHRQDPSRGTEAFF
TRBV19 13 CASSMSRGGEQFF
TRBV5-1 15 CASSVTSSGANVLTF
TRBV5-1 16 CASSDNRAYSGNTIYF
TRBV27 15 CASSYQQGTAYEQYF
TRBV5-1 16 CASSLTSGVLGNEQFF
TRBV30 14 CAWSTPSGGGEQFF
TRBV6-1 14 CASSEQRGVGELFF
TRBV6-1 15 CASSTRQVANSPLHF
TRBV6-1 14 CASIARAGMDTQYF
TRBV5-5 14 CASSLGPGNQPQHF
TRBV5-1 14 CASSLRQGSEKLFF
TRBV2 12 CASSEEVYGYTF
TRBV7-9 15 CASSLAGGGNQPQHF
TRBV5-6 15 CASSLRTVTTFGYTF
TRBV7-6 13 CASSFSSTDTQYF
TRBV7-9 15 CASSGTASGANVLTF
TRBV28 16 CASTTLTAVSGNTIYF
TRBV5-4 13 CASGGGRADTQYF
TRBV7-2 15 CASSLGGPNTGELFF
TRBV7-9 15 CASSFSGTAGEKLFF
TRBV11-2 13 CASSFSDTNEQFF
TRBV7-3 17 CASSAEGRRSAKNIQYF
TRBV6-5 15 CASSYSTGVQAEAFF
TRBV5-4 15 CASSQGGTSGNTIYF
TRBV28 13 CASSSSSNYGYTF
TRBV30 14 CAWSGATNTGELFF
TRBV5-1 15 CASSLIRFSYNEQFF
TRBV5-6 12 CASRSGRSPLHF
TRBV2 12 CASSESGYEQFF
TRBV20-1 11 CSAPQGYGYTF
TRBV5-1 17 CASSRRTSGQKGETQYF
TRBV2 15 CASSYTGGRQETQYF
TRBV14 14 CASSRFLGVETQYF
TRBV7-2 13 CASSLTLSETQYF
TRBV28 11 CASSQFYGYTF
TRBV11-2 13 CASSGRINYGYTF
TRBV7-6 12 CASSPAGVGYTF
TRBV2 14 CASSETQGRSPLHF
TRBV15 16 CATSRLYGEGRHTQYF